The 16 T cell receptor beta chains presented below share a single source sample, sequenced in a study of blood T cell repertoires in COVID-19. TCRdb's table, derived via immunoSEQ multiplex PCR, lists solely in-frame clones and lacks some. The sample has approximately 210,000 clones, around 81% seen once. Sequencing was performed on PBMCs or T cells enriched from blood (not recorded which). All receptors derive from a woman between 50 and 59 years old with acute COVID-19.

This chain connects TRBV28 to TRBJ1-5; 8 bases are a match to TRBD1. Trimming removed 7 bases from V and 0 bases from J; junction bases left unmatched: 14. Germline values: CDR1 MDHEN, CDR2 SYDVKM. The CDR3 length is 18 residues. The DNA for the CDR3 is TGTGCCAGCAATGGAGTAATCGGGACAGGTAATAGCAATCAGCCCCAGCATTTT. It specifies CASNGVIGTGNSNQPQHF. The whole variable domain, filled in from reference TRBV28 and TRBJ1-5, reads DVKVTQSSRYLVKRTGEKVFLECVQDMDHENMFWYRQDPGLGLRLIYFSYDVKMKEKGDIPEGYSVSREKKERFSLILESASTNQTSMYLCASNGVIGTGNSNQPQHFGDGTRLSIL.

The CDR3 sequence is CASSTHKTGRYETQYF. In nucleotides, the CDR3 is TGTGCCAGTAGTACACACAAGACAGGGAGGTACGAGACCCAGTACTTC. V gene TRBV19 combines with J gene TRBJ2-5; D may be TRBD1 (7 bases). The CDR3 length is 16 residues. V dropped 4 bases and J dropped 5 bases, with 20 bases sitting between them. CDR1 and CDR2 (germline): LNHDA, SQIVND (reference sequence). The full variable domain, its missing parts supplied by reference TRBV19 and TRBJ2-5, is DGGITQSPKYLFRKEGQNVTLSCEQNLNHDAMYWYRQDPGQGLRLIYYSQIVNDFQKGDIAEGYSVSREKKESFPLTVTSAQKNPTAFYLCASSTHKTGRYETQYFGPGTRLLVL.

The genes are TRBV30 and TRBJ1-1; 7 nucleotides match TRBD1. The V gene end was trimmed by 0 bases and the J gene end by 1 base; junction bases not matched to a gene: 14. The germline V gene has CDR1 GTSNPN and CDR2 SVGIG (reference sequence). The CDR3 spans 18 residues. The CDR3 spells CAWSVRRQGTGRNTEAFF. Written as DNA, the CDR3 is TGTGCCTGGAGTGTCCGACGACAGGGTACCGGACGGAACACTGAAGCTTTCTTT.

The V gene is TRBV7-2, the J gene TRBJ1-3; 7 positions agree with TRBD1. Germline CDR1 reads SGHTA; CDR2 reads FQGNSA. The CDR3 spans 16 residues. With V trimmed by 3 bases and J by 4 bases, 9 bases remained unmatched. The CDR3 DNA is TGTGCCAGCAGCTTCCGTACCAGGGGGGTAGGAAACACCATATATTTT. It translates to CASSFRTRGVGNTIYF.

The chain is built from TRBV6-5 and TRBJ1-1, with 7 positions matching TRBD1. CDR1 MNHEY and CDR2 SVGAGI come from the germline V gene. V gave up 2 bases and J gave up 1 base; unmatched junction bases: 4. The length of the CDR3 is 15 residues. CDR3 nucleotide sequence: TGTGCCAGCAGTTACGGGACAGTTAAGAACACTGAAGCTTTCTTT. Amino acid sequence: CASSYGTVKNTEAFF.

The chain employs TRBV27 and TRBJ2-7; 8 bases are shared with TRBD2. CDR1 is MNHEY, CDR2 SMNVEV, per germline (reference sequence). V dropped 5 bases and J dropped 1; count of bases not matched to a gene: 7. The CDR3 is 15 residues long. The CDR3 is CASSISGALSYEQYF. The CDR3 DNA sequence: TGTGCCAGCAGTATTAGCGGGGCCCTTTCCTACGAGCAGTACTTC.

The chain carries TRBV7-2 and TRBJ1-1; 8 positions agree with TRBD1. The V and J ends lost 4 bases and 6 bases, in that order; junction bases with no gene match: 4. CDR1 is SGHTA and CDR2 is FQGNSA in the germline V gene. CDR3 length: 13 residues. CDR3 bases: TGTGCCAGCAGCTCCAGGGACAGGTCTGAAGCTTTCTTT. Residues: CASSSRDRSEAFF.

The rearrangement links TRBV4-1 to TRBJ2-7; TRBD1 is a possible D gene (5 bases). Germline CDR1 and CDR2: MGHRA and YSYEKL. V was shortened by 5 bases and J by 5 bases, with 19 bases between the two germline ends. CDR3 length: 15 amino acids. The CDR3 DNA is TGCGCCAGCAGCGGCTTCGGTAGCAGGGTAAACGAGCAGTACTTC. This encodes CASSGFGSRVNEQYF.

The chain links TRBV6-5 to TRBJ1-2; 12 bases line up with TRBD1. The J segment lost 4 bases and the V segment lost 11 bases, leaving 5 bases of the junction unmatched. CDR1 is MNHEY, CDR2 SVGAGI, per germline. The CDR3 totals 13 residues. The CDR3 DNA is TGTGCCGCCCGGGACAGGGGGCTCTATGGCTACACCTTC. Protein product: CAARDRGLYGYTF.

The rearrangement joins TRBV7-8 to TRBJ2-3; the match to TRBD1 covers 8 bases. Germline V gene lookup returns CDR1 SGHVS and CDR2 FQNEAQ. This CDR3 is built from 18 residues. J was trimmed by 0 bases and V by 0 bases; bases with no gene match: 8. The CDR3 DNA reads TGTGCCAGCAGCTTAGCCGGCCCGGGACAGGTTAGCACAGATACGCAGTATTTT. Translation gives CASSLAGPGQVSTDTQYF.

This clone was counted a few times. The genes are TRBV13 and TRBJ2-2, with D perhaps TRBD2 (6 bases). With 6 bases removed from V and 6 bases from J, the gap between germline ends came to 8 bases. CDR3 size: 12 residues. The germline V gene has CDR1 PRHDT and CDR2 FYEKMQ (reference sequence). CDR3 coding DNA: TGTGCCAGCAGGACTAGATCCGGGGAGCTGTTTTTT. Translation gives CASRTRSGELFF.

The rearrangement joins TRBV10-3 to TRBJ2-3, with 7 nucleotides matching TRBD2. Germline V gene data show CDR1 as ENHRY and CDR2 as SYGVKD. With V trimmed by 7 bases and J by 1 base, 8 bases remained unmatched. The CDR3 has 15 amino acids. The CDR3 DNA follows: TGTGCCATCACGGGGGGTCTCGGCGGCACAGATACGCAGTATTTT. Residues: CAITGGLGGTDTQYF.

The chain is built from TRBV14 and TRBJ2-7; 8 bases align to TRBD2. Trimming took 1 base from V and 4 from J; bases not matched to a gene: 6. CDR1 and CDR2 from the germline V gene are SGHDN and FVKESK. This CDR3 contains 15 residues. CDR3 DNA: TGTGCCAGCAGCCAAGCCGGGGGGGCGGGATACGAGCAGTACTTC. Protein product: CASSQAGGAGYEQYF.

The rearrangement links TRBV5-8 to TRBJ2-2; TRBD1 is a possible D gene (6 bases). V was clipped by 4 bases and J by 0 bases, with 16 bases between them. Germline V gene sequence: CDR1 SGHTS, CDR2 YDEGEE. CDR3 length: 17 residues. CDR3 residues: CASSVTGENTNTGELFF. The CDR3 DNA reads TGTGCCAGCAGCGTGACAGGAGAAAACACGAACACCGGGGAGCTGTTTTTT. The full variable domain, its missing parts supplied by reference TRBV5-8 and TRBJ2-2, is EAGVTQSPTHLIKTRGQQATLRCSPISGHTSVYWYQQALGLGLQFLLWYDEGEERNRGNFPPRFSGRQFPNYSSELNVNALELEDSALYLCASSVTGENTNTGELFFGEGSRLTVL.

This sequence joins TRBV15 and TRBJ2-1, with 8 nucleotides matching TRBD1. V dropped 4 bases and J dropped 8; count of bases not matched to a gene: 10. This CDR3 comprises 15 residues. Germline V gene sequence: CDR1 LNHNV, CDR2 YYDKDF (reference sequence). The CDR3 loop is CATSNDDRGFDEQFF. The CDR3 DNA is TGTGCCACCAGCAACGATGACAGGGGCTTCGATGAGCAGTTCTTC.

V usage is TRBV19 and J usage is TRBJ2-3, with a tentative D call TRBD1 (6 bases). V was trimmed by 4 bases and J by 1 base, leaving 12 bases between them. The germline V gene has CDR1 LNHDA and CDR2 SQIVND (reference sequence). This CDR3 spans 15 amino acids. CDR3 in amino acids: CASSTGTPRTDTQYF. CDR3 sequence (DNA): TGTGCCAGTAGTACCGGGACACCTCGCACAGATACGCAGTATTTT.